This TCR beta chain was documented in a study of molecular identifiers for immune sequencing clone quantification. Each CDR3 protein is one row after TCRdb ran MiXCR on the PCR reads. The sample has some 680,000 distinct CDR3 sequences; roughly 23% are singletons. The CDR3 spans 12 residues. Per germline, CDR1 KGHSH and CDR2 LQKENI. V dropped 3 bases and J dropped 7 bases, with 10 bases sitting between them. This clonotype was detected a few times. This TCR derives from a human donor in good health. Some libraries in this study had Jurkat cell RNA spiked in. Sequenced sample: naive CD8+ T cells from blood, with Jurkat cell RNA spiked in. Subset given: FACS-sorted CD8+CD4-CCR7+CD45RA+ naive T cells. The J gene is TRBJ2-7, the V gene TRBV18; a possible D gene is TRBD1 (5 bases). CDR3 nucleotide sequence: TGTGCCAGCTCACCGGACATGGGGGAGCAGTACTTC. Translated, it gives CASSPDMGEQYF. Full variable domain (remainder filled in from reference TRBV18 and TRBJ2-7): NAGVMQNPRHLVRRRGQEARLRCSPMKGHSHVYWYRQLPEEGLKFMVYLQKENIIDESGMPKERFSAEFPKEGPSILRIQQVVRGDSAAYFCASSPDMGEQYFGPGTRLTVT.